This T cell receptor beta chain was profiled in a study of Ad26.COV2.S vaccination and SARS-CoV-2 variants (dated by TCRdb to about 2021). Background on the whole study: Vaccine-arm donors were drawn from COV1001, a multicentre, randomized, double-blind, placebo-controlled phase I-IIa trial of Ad26.COV2.S in healthy adults. TCRbeta repertoire sequencing was used to assess the specificity and breadth of SARS-CoV-2-reactive T cell receptors after Ad26.COV2.S vaccination. Ad26.COV2.S was administered intramuscularly at 5 x 10^10 or 1 x 10^11 viral particles, either as a single shot or as two shots given 56 days apart. Trial participants were randomized into five groups of five: low-dose or high-dose Ad26.COV2.S given once or twice, or placebo on both occasions. The TCR-sequenced set comprised roughly 30 samples: about 19 Ad26.COV2.S vaccine recipients, 5 placebo recipients and 8 SARS-CoV-2 convalescent individuals. Investigators remained blinded to trial group allocation during experiments and outcome assessment. Study-level results and caveats: Non-spike TCR breadth was comparable between vaccine and placebo recipients, consistent with the vaccine containing only spike. The study was not powered for comparison of responses between vaccine doses or regimens. Substantial breadth of spike-specific CD8+ and CD4+ T cell responses was reported after vaccination. It was noted by the authors that total T cell responses may have been underestimated by the TCR breadth and depth analyses. Compared with placebo recipients, Ad26.COV2.S recipients showed higher spike-specific TCR breadth (P = 0.0014).

This sample's treatment or condition label indicates: 15 to 20 received Ad26.COV2.S at low or high dose, single or two shots; several received placebo; per-sample allocation not given. Repertoires of vaccine and placebo recipients were sequenced from samples taken on day 63 after the first injection. Between 29 July and 7 August 2020, Cohort 1b enrolled approximately 26 adults aged 18-55 years at one site in Boston, USA. Ad26.COV2.S was a replication-incompetent adenovirus type 26 vector expressing a prefusion-stabilized SARS-CoV-2 spike protein from the original Wuhan strain. The immunoSEQ Assay was used to sequence TCRbeta CDR3 regions. After extraction, genomic DNA underwent amplification by bias-controlled multiplex PCR, followed by high-throughput sequencing. The paper's processing steps were these. Collapsing and filtering of sequences were performed to quantify the absolute abundance of each unique TCRbeta CDR3 region. T cell fraction was estimated by normalization of TCRbeta template counts to usable DNA, with usable DNA being measured through amplification of reference genes present in all nucleated cells. Repertoire TCRs were annotated as SARS-CoV-2-specific by exact matching of V gene, CDR3 amino acid sequence and J gene to a known reactive TCR set. MIRA supplied the reference SARS-CoV-2 TCR set, which was filtered for enrichment in COVID-19-positive ImmuneCODE repertoires so that public or cross-reactive TCRs were removed. Drawing on the MIRA antigens, annotated TCRs were analysed further at the level of specific ORF or position within ORF. Depth was the summed frequency of annotated unique rearrangements, while breadth was defined as annotated unique rearrangements over total unique productive rearrangements. Two-sided Wilcoxon rank-sum tests were used to compare TCR breadth between groups. TCRdb holds this immuneACCESS table with in-frame rearrangements only. Some clones are missing; in checked studies, unresolved V genes explain under half, and the rest has no known cause. That table is the source of V, J and clone size, and D and trimming were worked out from the DNA. This sample comprises roughly 420,000 clones, 85% to 90% of them detected only once. The ten largest clones capture approximately 4% of the sample.

For this chain, trimming is 5 bases at the V end and 5 bases at the J end, and the number of junction bases without a gene match is 3. From the germline V gene (reference sequence), CDR1 is GTSNPN and CDR2 is SVGIG. Including the terminal cysteine and phenylalanine, the CDR3 comprises 13 residues. The entry retains the CDR3 DNA only, 39 bases that are in frame from base 1. Concerning this clone itself: This receptor's antigen is unknown. No much larger clonotype is one base removed from it; base qualities were not supplied.

This sequence was found in a person aged 18 to 59 who received the Ad26.COV2.S COVID-19 vaccine or a placebo. The sample consisted of peripheral blood, taken in a trial of Ad26.COV2.S vaccine versus placebo. The V and J genes are TRBV30 and TRBJ1-1, and 12 junction bases match TRBD1. The CDR3 loop reads CAWGTGGLTEAFF. The base sequence is TGTGCCTGGGGGACAGGGGGCCTGACTGAAGCTTTCTTT.